The T cell receptor (beta chain) under discussion was sequenced for a study of blood T cell repertoires in COVID-19. On the study more broadly: Sources were T cells, B-cell-depleted T cells, or PBMCs; the material itself was cDNA or gDNA.

Per the authors' pipeline: Reference gene primers were amplified, and this amplification served to estimate nucleated cell counts. The table came from immunoSEQ multiplex PCR; TCRdb's copy has only in-frame clones and leaves some out. V, J and clone size derive from that table, while D and trimming were established from the DNA sequence. The repertoire consists of 350,000 to 450,000 clones, with 83% occurring once and the leading ten covering approximately 5%. Recruitment covered about 26 US areas and drew participants whose ages spanned roughly 18 to 100 years. Either two negative PCRs, clearance, or symptom resolution qualified Cohort 3 donors as recovered. This CDR3 region has 15 residues. Germline V gene sequence: CDR1 KGHSH, CDR2 LQKENI. The V and J ends lost 4 bases and 2 bases respectively, with 14 bases between them.

This TCR derives from a woman aged 50 to 60 who had recovered from COVID-19. Sequences were obtained from PBMCs or T cells enriched from blood (not recorded which). V and J are TRBV18 and TRBJ2-5, with D unclear. CDR3 loop: CASSLLGVSQETQYF. CDR3 sequence (DNA): TGTGCCAGCTCACTCCTAGGAGTCAGTCAAGAGACCCAGTACTTC.